This T cell receptor (beta chain) was recorded in a study of technical replicates of blood from several donors. Germline values: CDR1 SGHRS, CDR2 YFSETQ. V was clipped by 0 bases and J by 3 bases, with 15 bases between them. The CDR3 sequence is 17 residues long. Sequenced by immunoSEQ multiplex PCR; TCRdb stores in-frame clones only, minus some. This sample has 70,000 to 95,000 clones, with just under 95% found just once. Sequencing was carried out using T cells isolated from PBMCs. The chain employs TRBV5-1 and TRBJ2-2; D perhaps matches TRBD2 (6 bases). The clonotype originates from a human donor in good health. CDR3 region: CASSLAWQEGDTGELFF. Written as DNA, the CDR3 is TGCGCCAGCAGCTTGGCCTGGCAGGAGGGTGACACCGGGGAGCTGTTTTTT.